This record concerns one TCR beta chain sequence. What it recognizes is unknown. Germline CDR1 SEHNR, CDR2 FQNEAQ (reference sequence). The CDR3 extends over 16 amino acids. Between the trimmed V and J ends, which lost 8 bases and 8 bases, there was a span of 25 bases. The data are from a study of T cell responses to AZD1222 COVID-19 vaccine. Study-level points and caveats: Increased Spike-specific TCR breadth and depth were observed after two AZD1222 doses. With dominance at 160-218 and 743-854, vaccine-associated CD4 TCRs spanned spike. Among the donors, most were white British and more were female, and clonal diversity was possibly underestimated.

Profiled with immunoSEQ multiplex PCR; TCRdb holds only in-frame clones, not every one. The sample has 110,000 to 150,000 clones; over 75% are singletons. The V gene is TRBV7-9, the J gene TRBJ2-1; possibly TRBD2 for D (7 bases). This receptor was taken from an adult in good health. The sequenced sample was peripheral blood, obtained on day 0 of AZD1222 vaccination. CDR3 sequence (DNA): TGTGCCAGCGGCCGAGCCCTTAGGGGGGAGGGCGATGAGCAGTTCTTC. Residues: CASGRALRGEGDEQFF.